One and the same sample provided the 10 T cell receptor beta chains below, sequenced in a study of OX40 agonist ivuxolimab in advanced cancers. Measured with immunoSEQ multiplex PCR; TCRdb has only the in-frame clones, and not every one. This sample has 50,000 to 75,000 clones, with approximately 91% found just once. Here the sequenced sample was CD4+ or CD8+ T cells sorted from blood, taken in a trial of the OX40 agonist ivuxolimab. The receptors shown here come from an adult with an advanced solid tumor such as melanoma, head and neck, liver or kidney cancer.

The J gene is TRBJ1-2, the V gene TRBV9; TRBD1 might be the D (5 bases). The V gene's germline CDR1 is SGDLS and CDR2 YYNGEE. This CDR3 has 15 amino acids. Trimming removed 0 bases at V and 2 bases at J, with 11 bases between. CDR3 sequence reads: CASSVESDTNYGYTF. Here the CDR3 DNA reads TGTGCCAGCAGCGTAGAATCGGACACCAACTATGGCTACACCTTC.

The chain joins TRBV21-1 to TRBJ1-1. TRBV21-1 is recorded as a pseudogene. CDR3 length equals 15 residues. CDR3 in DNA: TGTGCCAGCAGCAAAGTAGAACCGGGGAGGACTGAAGCTTTCTTT. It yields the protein CASSKVEPGRTEAFF.

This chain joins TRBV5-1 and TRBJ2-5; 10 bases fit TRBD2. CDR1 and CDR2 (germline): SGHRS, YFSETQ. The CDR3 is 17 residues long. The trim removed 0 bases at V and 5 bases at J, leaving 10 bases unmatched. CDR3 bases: TGCGCCAGCAGCTTGGGACCCGGACTAGCGGTCGAGGAGACCCAGTACTTC. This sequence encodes CASSLGPGLAVEETQYF.

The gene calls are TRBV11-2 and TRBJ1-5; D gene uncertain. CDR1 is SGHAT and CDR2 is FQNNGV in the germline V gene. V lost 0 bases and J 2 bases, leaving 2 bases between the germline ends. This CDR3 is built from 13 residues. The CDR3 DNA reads TGTGCCAGCAGCTTAGACGGCAATCAGCCCCAGCATTTT. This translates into CASSLDGNQPQHF.

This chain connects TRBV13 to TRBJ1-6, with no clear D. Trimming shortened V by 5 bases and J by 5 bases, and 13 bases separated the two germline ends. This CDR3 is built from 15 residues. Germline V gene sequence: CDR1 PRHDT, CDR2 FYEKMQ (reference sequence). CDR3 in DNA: TGTGCCAGCAGCCCTACGAGGGCGCATAATTCACCCCTCCACTTT. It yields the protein CASSPTRAHNSPLHF.

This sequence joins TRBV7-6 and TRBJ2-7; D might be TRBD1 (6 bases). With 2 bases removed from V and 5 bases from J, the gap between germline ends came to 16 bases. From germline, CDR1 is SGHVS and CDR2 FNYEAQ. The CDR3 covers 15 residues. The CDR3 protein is CASSLSITTGNEQYF. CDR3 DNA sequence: TGTGCCAGCAGCTTAAGCATTACAACAGGGAACGAGCAGTACTTC.

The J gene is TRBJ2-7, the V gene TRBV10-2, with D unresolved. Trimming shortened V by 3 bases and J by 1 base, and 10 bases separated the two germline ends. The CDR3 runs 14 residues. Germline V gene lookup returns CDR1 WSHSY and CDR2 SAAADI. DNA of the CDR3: TGCGCCAGCAGTGACGCAGGTGATTCCTACGAGCAGTACTTC. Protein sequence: CASSDAGDSYEQYF.

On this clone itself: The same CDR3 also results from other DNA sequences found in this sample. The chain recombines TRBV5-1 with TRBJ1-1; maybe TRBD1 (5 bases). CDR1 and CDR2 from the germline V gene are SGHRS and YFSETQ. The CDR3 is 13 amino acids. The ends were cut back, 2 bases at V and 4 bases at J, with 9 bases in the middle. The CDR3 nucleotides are TGCGCCAGCAGCTTAGCAGGGAGCACTGAAGCTTTCTTT. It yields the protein CASSLAGSTEAFF.

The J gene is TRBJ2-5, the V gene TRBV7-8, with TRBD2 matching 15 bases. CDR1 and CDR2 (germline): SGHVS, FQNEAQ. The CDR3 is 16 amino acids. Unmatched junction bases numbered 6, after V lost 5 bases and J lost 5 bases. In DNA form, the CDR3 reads TGTGCCAGCAGCCCTGTGGGACTAGCGGGGGGTGAGACCCAGTACTTC. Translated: CASSPVGLAGGETQYF.

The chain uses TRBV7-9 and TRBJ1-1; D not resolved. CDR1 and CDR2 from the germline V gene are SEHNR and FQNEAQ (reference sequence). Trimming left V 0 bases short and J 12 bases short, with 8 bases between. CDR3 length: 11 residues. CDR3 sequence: CASSLARDPFF. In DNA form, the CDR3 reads TGTGCCAGCAGCTTAGCTCGAGATCCTTTCTTT.